This T cell receptor beta chain is from a study of blood T cell repertoires in COVID-19. CDR1 is SEHNR and CDR2 is FQNEAQ in the germline V gene (reference sequence). V shed 5 bases and J 2 bases; nucleotides not matched to a gene: 4. The CDR3 is 14 amino acids. Profiling relied on immunoSEQ multiplex PCR, and the TCRdb table lists in-frame clones only, not all of them. The repertoire includes about 300,000 clones, about 85% of them detected once, and more than 2% sits in the top ten. This clone was recorded once. The sample comprised peripheral blood. The rearrangement uses TRBV7-9 and TRBJ2-7; the match to TRBD1 covers 9 bases. This clonotype was sampled from a man in his late teens or twenties with active or convalescent COVID-19. This CDR3 reads CASSRRQGAYEQYF. CDR3 DNA sequence: TGTGCCAGCAGCCGACGACAGGGGGCCTACGAGCAGTACTTC. The whole variable domain, filled in from reference TRBV7-9 and TRBJ2-7, reads DTGVSQNPRHKITKRGQNVTFRCDPISEHNRLYWYRQTLGQGPEFLTYFQNEAQLEKSRLLSDRFSAERPKGSFSTLEIQRTEQGDSAMYLCASSRRQGAYEQYFGPGTRLTVT.